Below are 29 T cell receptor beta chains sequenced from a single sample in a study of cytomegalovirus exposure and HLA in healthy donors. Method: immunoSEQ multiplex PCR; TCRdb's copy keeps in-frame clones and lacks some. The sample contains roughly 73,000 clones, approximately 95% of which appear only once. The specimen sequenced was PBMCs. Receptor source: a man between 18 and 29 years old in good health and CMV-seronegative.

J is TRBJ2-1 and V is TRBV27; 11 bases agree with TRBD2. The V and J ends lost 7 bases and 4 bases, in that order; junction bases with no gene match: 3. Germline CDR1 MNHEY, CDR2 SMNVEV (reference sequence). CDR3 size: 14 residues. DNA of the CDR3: TGTGCCAGCAAACTAGCGGGGGCTTACAATGAGCAGTTCTTC. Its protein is CASKLAGAYNEQFF.

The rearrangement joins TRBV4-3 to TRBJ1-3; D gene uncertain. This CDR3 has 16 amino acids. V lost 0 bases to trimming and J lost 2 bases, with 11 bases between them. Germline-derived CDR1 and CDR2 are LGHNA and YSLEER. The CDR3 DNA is TGCGCCAGCAGCCAAGAAGTCAGGCTACCTGGAAACACCATATATTTT. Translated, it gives CASSQEVRLPGNTIYF.

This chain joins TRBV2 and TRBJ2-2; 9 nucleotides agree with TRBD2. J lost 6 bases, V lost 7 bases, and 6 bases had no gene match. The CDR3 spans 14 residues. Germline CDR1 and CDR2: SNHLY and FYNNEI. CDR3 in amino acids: CASTPRTSAGELFF. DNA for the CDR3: TGTGCCAGCACCCCAAGGACTAGCGCCGGGGAGCTGTTTTTT. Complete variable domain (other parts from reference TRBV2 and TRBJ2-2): EPEVTQTPSHQVTQMGQEVILRCVPISNHLYFYWYRQILGQKVEFLVSFYNNEISEKSEIFDDQFSVERPDGSNFTLKIRSTKLEDSAMYFCASTPRTSAGELFFGEGSRLTVL.

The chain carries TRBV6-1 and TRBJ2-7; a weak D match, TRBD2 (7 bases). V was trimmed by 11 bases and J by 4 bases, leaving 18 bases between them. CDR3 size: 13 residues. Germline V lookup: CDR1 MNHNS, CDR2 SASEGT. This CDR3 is CAGRVRGEYEQYF. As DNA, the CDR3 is TGTGCCGGGAGGGTAAGGGGGGAGTACGAGCAGTACTTC.

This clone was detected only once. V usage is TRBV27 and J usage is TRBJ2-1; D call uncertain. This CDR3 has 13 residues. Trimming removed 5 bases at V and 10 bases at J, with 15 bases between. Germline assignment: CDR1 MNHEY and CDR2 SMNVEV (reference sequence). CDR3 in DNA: TGTGCCAGCAGTCCTTATATGGTGGAGGAGCAGTTCTTC. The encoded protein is CASSPYMVEEQFF.

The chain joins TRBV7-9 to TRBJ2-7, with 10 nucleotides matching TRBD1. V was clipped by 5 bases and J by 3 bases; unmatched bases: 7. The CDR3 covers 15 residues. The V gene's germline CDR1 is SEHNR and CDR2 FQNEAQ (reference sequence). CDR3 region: CASSHPGQGVYEQYF. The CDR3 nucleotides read TGTGCCAGCAGCCATCCTGGACAGGGGGTCTACGAGCAGTACTTC.

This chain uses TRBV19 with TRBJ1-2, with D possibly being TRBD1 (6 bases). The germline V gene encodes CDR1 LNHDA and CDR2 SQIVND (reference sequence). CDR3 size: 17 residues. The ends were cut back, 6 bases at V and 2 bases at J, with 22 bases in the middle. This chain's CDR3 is CASSPLLQGSGNYGYTF. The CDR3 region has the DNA TGTGCCAGTAGCCCCCTCTTACAGGGTTCGGGGAACTATGGCTACACCTTC.

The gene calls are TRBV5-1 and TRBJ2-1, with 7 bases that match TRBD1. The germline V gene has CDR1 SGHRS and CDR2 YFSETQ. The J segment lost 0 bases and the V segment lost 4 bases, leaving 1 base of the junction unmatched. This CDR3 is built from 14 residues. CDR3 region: CASSRDSSYNEQFF. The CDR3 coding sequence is TGCGCCAGCAGCCGGGACAGCTCCTACAATGAGCAGTTCTTC. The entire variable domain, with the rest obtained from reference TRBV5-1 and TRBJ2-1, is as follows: KAGVTQTPRYLIKTRGQQVTLSCSPISGHRSVSWYQQTPGQGLQFLFEYFSETQRNKGNFPGRFSGRQFSNSRSEMNVSTLELGDSALYLCASSRDSSYNEQFFGPGTRLTVL.

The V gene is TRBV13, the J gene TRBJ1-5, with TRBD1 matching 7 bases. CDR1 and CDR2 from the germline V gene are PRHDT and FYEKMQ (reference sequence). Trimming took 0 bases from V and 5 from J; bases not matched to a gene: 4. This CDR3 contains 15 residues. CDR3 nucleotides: TGTGCCAGCAGCTTAGGCAGGGGGTTGGATCAGCCCCAGCATTTT. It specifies CASSLGRGLDQPQHF. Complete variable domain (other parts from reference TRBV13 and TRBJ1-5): AAGVIQSPRHLIKEKRETATLKCYPIPRHDTVYWYQQGPGQDPQFLISFYEKMQSDKGSIPDRFSAQQFSDYHSELNMSSLELGDSALYFCASSLGRGLDQPQHFGDGTRLSIL.

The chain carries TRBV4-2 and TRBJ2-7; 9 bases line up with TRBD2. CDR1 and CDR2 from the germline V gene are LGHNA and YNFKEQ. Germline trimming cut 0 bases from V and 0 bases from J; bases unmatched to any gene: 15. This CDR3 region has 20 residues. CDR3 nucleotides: TGTGCCAGCAGCCAAGATCAGGCCGGTAGCGGGGGAAGAGGCTCCTACGAGCAGTACTTC. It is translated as CASSQDQAGSGGRGSYEQYF.

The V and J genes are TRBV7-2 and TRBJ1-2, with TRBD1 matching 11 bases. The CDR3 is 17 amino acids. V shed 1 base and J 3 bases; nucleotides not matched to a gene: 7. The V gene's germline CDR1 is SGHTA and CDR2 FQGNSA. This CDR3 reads CASSLELGQGGDYGYTF. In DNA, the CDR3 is TGTGCCAGCAGCTTAGAGTTGGGACAGGGGGGGGACTATGGCTACACCTTC.

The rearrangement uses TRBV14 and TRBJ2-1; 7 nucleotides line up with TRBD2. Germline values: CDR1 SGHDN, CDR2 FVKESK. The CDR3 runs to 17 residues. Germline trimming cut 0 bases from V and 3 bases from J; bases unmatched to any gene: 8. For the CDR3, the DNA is TGTGCCAGCAGCCAAGAGGCGGTGGGGGACTACTACAATGAGCAGTTCTTC. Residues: CASSQEAVGDYYNEQFF.

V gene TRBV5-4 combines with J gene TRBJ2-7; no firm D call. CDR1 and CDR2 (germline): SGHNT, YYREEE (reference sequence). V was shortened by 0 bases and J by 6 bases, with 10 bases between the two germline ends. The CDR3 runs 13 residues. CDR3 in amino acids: CASSLAGWIEQYF. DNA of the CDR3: TGTGCCAGCAGCTTGGCCGGGTGGATCGAGCAGTACTTC.

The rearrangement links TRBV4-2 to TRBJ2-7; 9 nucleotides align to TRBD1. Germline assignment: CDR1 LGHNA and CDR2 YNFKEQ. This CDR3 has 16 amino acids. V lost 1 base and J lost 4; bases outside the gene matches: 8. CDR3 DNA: TGTGCCAGCAGCCAAGTCTCGGGACAGGGCAATTACGAGCAGTACTTC. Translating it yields CASSQVSGQGNYEQYF.

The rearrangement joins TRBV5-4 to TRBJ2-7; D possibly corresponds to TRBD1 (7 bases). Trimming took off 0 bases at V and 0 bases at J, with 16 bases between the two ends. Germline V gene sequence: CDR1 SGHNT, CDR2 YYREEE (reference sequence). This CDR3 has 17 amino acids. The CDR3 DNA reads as TGTGCCAGCAGCTTGGGTCTTGGGGGGACAGACTCCTACGAGCAGTACTTC. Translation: CASSLGLGGTDSYEQYF.

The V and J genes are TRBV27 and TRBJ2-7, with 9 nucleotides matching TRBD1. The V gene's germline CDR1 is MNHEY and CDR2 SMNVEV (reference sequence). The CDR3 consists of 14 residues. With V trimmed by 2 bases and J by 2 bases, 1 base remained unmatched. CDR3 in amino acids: CASSLRDRAYEQYF. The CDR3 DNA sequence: TGTGCCAGCAGTTTACGGGACAGGGCCTACGAGCAGTACTTC.

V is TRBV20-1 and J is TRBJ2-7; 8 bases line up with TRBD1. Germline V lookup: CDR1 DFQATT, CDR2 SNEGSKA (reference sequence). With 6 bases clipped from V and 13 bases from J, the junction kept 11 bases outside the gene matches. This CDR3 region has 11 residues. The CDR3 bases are TGCAGTGCGGCCGACAGGGGATTACCTTACTTC. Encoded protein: CSAADRGLPYF.

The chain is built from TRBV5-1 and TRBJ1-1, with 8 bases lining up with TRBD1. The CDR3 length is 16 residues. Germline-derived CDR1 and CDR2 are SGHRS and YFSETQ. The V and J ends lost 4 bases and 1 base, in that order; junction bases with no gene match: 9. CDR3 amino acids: CASSLLYRGWNTEAFF. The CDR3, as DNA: TGCGCCAGCAGCCTCCTGTACAGGGGGTGGAACACTGAAGCTTTCTTT.

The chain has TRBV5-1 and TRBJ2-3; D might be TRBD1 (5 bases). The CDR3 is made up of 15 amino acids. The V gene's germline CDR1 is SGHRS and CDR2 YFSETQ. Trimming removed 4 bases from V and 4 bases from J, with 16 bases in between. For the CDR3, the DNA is TGCGCCAGCAGCCCCCCGACAGCAGTTTCAGATACGCAGTATTTT. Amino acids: CASSPPTAVSDTQYF.

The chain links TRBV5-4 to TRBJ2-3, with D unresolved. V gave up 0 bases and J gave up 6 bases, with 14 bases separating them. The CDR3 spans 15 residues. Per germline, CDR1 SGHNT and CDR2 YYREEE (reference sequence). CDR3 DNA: TGTGCCAGCAGCTTGGCCCCGGAGCTTTGGGATACGCAGTATTTT. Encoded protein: CASSLAPELWDTQYF. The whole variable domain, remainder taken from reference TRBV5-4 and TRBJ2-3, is ETGVTQSPTHLIKTRGQQVTLRCSSQSGHNTVSWYQQALGQGPQFIFQYYREEENGRGNFPPRFSGLQFPNYSSELNVNALELDDSALYLCASSLAPELWDTQYFGPGTRLTVL.

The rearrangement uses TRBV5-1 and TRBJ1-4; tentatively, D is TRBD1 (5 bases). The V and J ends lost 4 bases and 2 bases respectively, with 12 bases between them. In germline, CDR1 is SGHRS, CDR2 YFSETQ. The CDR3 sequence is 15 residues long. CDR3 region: CASSPGGGTNEKLFF. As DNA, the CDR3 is TGCGCCAGCAGCCCCGGGGGGGGGACTAATGAAAAACTGTTTTTT.

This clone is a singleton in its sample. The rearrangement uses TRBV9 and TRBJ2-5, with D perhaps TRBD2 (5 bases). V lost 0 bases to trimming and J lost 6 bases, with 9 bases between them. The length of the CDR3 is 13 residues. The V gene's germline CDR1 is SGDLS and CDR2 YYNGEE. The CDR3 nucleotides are TGTGCCAGCAGCGTAGAGCCTAGCAAGACCCAGTACTTC. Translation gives CASSVEPSKTQYF.

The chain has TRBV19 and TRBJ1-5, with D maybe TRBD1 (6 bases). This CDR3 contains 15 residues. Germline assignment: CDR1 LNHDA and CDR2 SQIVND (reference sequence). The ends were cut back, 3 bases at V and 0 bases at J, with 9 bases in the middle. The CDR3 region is CASSISGVSNQPQHF. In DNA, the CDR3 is TGTGCCAGTAGTATTTCAGGGGTTAGCAATCAGCCCCAGCATTTT.

CDR3 DNA: TGTGCCAGTAGTATAAGCAGGGGGCAGTCGGCCCATGGCTACACCTTC. This encodes CASSISRGQSAHGYTF. This sequence joins TRBV19 and TRBJ1-2; TRBD1 matches at 8 bases. This CDR3 has 16 residues. The V gene end was trimmed by 2 bases and the J gene end by 6 bases; junction bases not matched to a gene: 11. Germline CDR1 LNHDA, CDR2 SQIVND (reference sequence).

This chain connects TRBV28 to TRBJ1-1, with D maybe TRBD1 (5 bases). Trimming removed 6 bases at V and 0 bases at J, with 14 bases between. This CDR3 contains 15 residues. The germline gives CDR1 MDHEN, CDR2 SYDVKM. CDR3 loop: CASRPQVWVNTEAFF. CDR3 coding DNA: TGTGCCAGCAGGCCACAGGTTTGGGTGAACACTGAAGCTTTCTTT.

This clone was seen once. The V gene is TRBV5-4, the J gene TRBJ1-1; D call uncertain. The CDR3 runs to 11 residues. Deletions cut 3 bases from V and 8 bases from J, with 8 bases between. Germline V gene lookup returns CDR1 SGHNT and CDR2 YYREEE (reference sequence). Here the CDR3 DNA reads TGTGCCAGCAGCTGGGCCGAAGAAGCTTTCTTT. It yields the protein CASSWAEEAFF.

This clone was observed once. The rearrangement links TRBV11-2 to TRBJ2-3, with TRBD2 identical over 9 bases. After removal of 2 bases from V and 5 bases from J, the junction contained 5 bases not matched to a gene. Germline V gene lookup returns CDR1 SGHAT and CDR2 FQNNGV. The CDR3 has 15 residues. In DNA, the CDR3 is TGTGCCAGCAGCTTAAGGCGGGGGGGGATAGATACGCAGTATTTT. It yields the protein CASSLRRGGIDTQYF.

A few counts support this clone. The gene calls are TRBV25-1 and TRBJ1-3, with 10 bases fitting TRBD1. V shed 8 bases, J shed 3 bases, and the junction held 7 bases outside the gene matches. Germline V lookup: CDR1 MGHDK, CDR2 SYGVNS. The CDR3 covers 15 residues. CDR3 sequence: CASARDRGFGNTIYF. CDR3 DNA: TGTGCCAGCGCTCGGGACAGGGGTTTTGGAAACACCATATATTTT.

The CDR3 is CASSTTGFWTGRGETQYF. DNA of the CDR3: TGTGCCAGCAGTACTACAGGGTTTTGGACTGGGCGAGGGGAGACCCAGTACTTC. This rearrangement joins TRBV27 to TRBJ2-5, with D tentatively TRBD1 (6 bases). V gave up 5 bases and J gave up 5 bases, with 27 bases separating them. Germline CDR1 and CDR2: MNHEY and SMNVEV (reference sequence). CDR3 length: 18 amino acids.